This is a list of T cell receptor beta chains from one sample in a study of T cell repertoires in cytomegalovirus infection. TCRdb re-called the reads through MiXCR, storing one row per CDR3 protein. The data show about 200,000 distinct CDR3 sequences, roughly 9% seen once. Material: PBMCs. Receptor source: a human donor in good health (CMV status not recorded). Some clones in this sample may be carry-over from other donors' samples. The CDR3 runs from the conserved cysteine through the conserved F or W. The order of the fields is V gene, J gene, D gene, clone size, CDR3 protein, CDR3 DNA. D genes are given only for firm matches. The size field is filled for only some rows; it gives once, few, many or a size class.

TRBV6-2/TRBV6-3	TRBJ1-2	.	few	CASSELRGSYGYTF	TGTGCCAGCAGTGAACTCAGGGGAAGCTATGGCTACACCTTC
TRBV12-5	TRBJ2-1	.	many	CASGLVLTASSYNEQFF	TGTGCTAGTGGTTTGGTTCTGACGGCTAGCTCCTACAATGAGCAGTTCTTC
TRBV7-2	TRBJ2-4	.	many	CASSPTPYPGDIQYF	TGTGCCAGCAGCCCCACTCCCTACCCGGGTGACATTCAGTACTTC
TRBV28	TRBJ1-2	TRBD1	many	CASSPTGTGIYGYTF	TGTGCCAGCAGCCCCACCGGGACAGGGATATATGGCTACACCTTC
TRBV29-1	TRBJ2-3	.	few	CSAGGGNTQYF	TGCAGCGCAGGAGGGGGAAATACGCAGTATTTT
TRBV28	TRBJ2-2	.	many	CASSFLGELFF	TGTGCCAGCAGTTTCCTCGGGGAGCTGTTTTTT
TRBV20-1	TRBJ2-1	TRBD2	few	CSVRLAGGNFYNEQFF	TGCAGTGTACGGCTAGCGGGGGGAAACTTCTACAATGAGCAGTTCTTC
TRBV9	TRBJ2-2	.	few	CASSTGTSNTGELFF	TGTGCCAGCAGCACGGGGACATCGAACACCGGGGAGCTGTTTTTT
TRBV28	TRBJ1-2	TRBD1	many	CASSLTGKFGYTF	TGTGCCAGCAGTTTGACAGGGAAGTTTGGCTACACCTTC
TRBV29-1	TRBJ1-2	.	few	CSVASRAFPVGGYTF	TGCAGCGTTGCATCTAGGGCCTTCCCCGTGGGGGGCTACACCTTC
TRBV5-6	TRBJ2-1	.	many	CASSLGAGQGREQFF	TGTGCCAGCAGCTTGGGAGCGGGGCAGGGGCGTGAGCAGTTCTTC
TRBV7-2	TRBJ1-5	TRBD1	many	CASSLGETGGINQPQHF	TGTGCCAGCAGCCTCGGAGAGACAGGGGGGATAAATCAGCCCCAGCATTTT
TRBV7-8	TRBJ2-1	.	many	CASSRRIKDFSSYNEQFF	TGTGCCAGCAGCCGTCGGATCAAGGACTTTTCTTCCTACAATGAGCAGTTCTTC
TRBV7-2	TRBJ1-5	TRBD1	many	CASSTQGGGNQPQHF	TGTGCCAGCAGCACTCAAGGGGGCGGCAATCAGCCCCAGCATTTT
TRBV9	TRBJ1-5	.	.	CASSPGSGQPQHF	TGTGCCAGCAGTCCAGGGTCTGGGCAGCCCCAGCATTTT
TRBV19	TRBJ2-2	TRBD1	few	CASSIGDYGTGFFTGELFF	TGTGCCAGTAGTATCGGCGACTACGGGACAGGGTTTTTCACCGGGGAGCTGTTTTTT
TRBV7-8	TRBJ2-5	.	many	CASSLGGGETQYF	TGTGCCAGCAGCTTAGGAGGGGGAGAGACCCAGTACTTC
TRBV29-1	TRBJ2-1	.	few	CSVDLGDPEQFF	TGCAGCGTTGATTTAGGGGATCCCGAGCAGTTCTTC
TRBV7-8	TRBJ1-4	.	many	CASSLDGRSNEKLFF	TGTGCCAGCAGCTTAGACGGCCGATCTAATGAAAAACTGTTTTTT
TRBV7-2	TRBJ1-2	TRBD1	many	CASNPDRDYGYTF	TGTGCCAGCAACCCGGACAGGGACTATGGCTACACCTTC
TRBV7-2	TRBJ2-3	TRBD2	many	CASSSTRRGGDTQYF	TGTGCCAGCAGCTCTACACGGCGGGGGGGAGATACGCAGTATTTT
TRBV20-1	TRBJ1-1	.	.	CRGGLETEAFF	TGCAGGGGGGGGCTCGAAACTGAAGCTTTCTTT
TRBV7-2	TRBJ2-5	.	.	CASHPRTQRTQYF	TGTGCCAGCCACCCCCGGACCCAGCGGACCCAGTACTTC
TRBV7-2	TRBJ1-6	.	many	CASSFPANNSPLHF	TGTGCCAGCAGCTTTCCGGCTAATAATTCACCCCTCCACTTT
TRBV18	TRBJ1-5	TRBD1	.	CASSSLPGTGGNQPQHF	TGTGCCAGCTCATCTCTTCCCGGGACAGGGGGCAATCAGCCCCAGCATTTT
TRBV11-2	TRBJ2-3	TRBD1	.	CASSLTGMADTQYF	TGTGCCAGCAGCCTGACAGGGATGGCAGATACGCAGTATTTT
TRBV7-9	TRBJ2-2	.	many	CASSPLTNTGELFF	TGTGCCAGCAGCCCCCTTACGAACACCGGGGAGCTGTTTTTT
TRBV5-8	TRBJ2-5	.	few	CASSPIDTETQYF	TGTGCCAGCAGCCCAATAGACACGGAGACCCAGTACTTC
TRBV29-1	TRBJ1-2	TRBD1	few	CSVDPDGTGGGGYTF	TGCAGCGTTGATCCTGATGGGACAGGGGGCGGGGGCTACACCTTC
TRBV20-1	TRBJ2-1	TRBD2	.	CSAQTSGGPIAYNEQFF	TGCAGTGCCCAGACTAGCGGGGGGCCGATCGCCTACAATGAGCAGTTCTTC
TRBV28	TRBJ1-2	.	many	CASSVRDGRGYTF	TGTGCCAGCAGTGTCCGGGACGGAAGGGGCTACACCTTC
TRBV10-3	TRBJ1-3	.	few	CASSGRSGNTIYF	TGTGCTAGCAGTGGGCGCTCTGGAAACACCATATATTTT
TRBV27	TRBJ2-1	.	many	CASSYLGGNEQFF	TGTGCCAGCAGTTACCTTGGCGGCAATGAGCAGTTCTTC
TRBV7-2	TRBJ2-5	TRBD2	many	CASRSSGGSYETQYF	TGTGCCAGCAGGTCTAGCGGGGGGTCTTATGAGACCCAGTACTTC
TRBV4-2	TRBJ2-7	.	many	CASSQEVQGPYEQYF	TGTGCCAGCAGCCAAGAAGTCCAGGGACCCTACGAGCAGTACTTC